This T cell receptor beta chain was identified in a study of siplizumab effects on memory and regulatory T cells. Germline V CDR1 and CDR2: LNHDA, SQIVND (reference sequence). The CDR3 contains 15 residues. V lost 3 bases to trimming and J lost 2 bases; unmatched junction nucleotides: 4. Method: immunoSEQ multiplex PCR; TCRdb's copy keeps in-frame clones and lacks some. Here the sample spans approximately 50,000 clones, about 93% being singletons. The gene calls are TRBV19 and TRBJ1-5; TRBD1 agrees at 7 bases. The sequencing input was CD8+ T cells sorted from blood. This sequence was found in a human donor in good health. For the CDR3, the DNA is TGTGCCAGTAGTATCTTCGGACAGGGCAATCAGCCCCAGCATTTT. Translated, it gives CASSIFGQGNQPQHF.